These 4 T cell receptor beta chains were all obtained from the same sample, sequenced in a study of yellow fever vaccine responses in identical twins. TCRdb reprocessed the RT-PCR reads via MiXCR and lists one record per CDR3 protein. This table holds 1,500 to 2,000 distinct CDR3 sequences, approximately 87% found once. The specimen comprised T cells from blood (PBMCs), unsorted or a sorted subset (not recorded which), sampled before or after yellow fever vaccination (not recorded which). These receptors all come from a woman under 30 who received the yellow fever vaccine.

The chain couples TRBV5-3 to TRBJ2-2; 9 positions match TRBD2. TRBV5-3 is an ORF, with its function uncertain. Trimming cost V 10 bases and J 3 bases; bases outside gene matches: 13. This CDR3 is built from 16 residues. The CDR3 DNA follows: TGTGCCGCGTCAGGAGTAGCGGGAGCGCACACCGGGGAGCTGTTTTTT. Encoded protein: CAASGVAGAHTGELFF.

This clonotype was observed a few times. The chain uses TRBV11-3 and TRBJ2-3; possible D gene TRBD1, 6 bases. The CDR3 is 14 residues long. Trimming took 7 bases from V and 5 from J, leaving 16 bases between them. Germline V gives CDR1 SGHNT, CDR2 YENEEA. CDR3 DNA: TGTGCCAGCACCAAATCCCAGGGGCGAGATACGCAGTATTTT. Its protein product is CASTKSQGRDTQYF.

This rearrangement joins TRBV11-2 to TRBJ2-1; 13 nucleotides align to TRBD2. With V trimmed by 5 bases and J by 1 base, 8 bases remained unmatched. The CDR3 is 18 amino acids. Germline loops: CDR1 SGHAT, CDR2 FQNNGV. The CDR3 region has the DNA TGTGCCAGCAGCCGTCGGACTAGCGGGAGAAGTTCCTACAATGAGCAGTTCTTC. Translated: CASSRRTSGRSSYNEQFF.

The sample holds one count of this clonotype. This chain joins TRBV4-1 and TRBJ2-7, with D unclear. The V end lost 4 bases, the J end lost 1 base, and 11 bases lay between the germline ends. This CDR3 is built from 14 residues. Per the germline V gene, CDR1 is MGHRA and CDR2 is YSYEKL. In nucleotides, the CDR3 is TGCGCCAGCAGCCCCGGTAGCCTTTCCTACGAGCAGTACTTC. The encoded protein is CASSPGSLSYEQYF.